This entry lists 22 T cell receptor beta chains sequenced from one sample in a study of blood T cell repertoires in COVID-19. Here immunoSEQ multiplex PCR was the method, and the copy in TCRdb shows in-frame clones only, minus some. The repertoire holds about 100,000 clones, with 70% to 90% as singletons. Sequenced: peripheral blood. These receptors came from an older man with acute or convalescent COVID-19.

This clone was detected only once. This sequence joins TRBV7-3 and TRBJ2-2; 7 bases fit TRBD1. This CDR3 is 14 amino acids long. V was clipped by 5 bases and J by 6 bases; unmatched bases: 6. Germline V gene lookup returns CDR1 SGHTA and CDR2 FQGTGA. The CDR3 spells CASSAQGWAGELFF. The CDR3 region has the DNA TGTGCCAGCAGCGCACAGGGGTGGGCCGGGGAGCTGTTTTTT.

This clone came up once. V and J are TRBV19 and TRBJ2-1, with TRBD2 identical over 11 bases. With V trimmed by 6 bases and J by 5 bases, 12 bases remained unmatched. This CDR3 contains 17 residues. The germline gives CDR1 LNHDA, CDR2 SQIVND (reference sequence). The chain's CDR3 is CASSATVSGRDHNEQFF. The CDR3, as DNA: TGTGCCAGTAGCGCAACGGTTAGCGGGAGGGACCACAATGAGCAGTTCTTC.

The rearrangement uses TRBV5-8 and TRBJ1-2; D unclear. The CDR3 consists of 14 residues. The V gene's germline CDR1 is SGHTS and CDR2 YDEGEE. With 0 bases removed from V and 2 bases from J, the gap between germline ends came to 8 bases. CDR3 loop: CASSLVRGNYGYTF. The CDR3 DNA sequence: TGTGCCAGCAGCTTGGTCCGGGGAAACTATGGCTACACCTTC.

The chain links TRBV7-9 to TRBJ1-6; D is perhaps TRBD1 (5 bases). This CDR3 has 15 residues. Germline V gene data show CDR1 as SEHNR and CDR2 as FQNEAQ (reference sequence). Trimming stripped 5 bases from V and 7 bases from J, with 15 bases between. The CDR3 sequence: CASSPLTSGNSPLHF. CDR3 nucleotides: TGTGCCAGCAGCCCACTGACCTCAGGGAATTCACCCCTCCACTTT. The variable domain in full, with the rest retrieved from reference TRBV7-9 and TRBJ1-6, is DTGVSQNPRHKITKRGQNVTFRCDPISEHNRLYWYRQTLGQGPEFLTYFQNEAQLEKSRLLSDRFSAERPKGSFSTLEIQRTEQGDSAMYLCASSPLTSGNSPLHFGNGTRLTVT.

The chain couples TRBV14 to TRBJ2-3; 7 positions agree with TRBD1. The CDR3 sequence is 15 residues long. CDR1 is SGHDN, CDR2 FVKESK, per germline. The V segment lost 4 bases and the J segment 0 bases; nucleotides outside the gene matches: 4. CDR3 in DNA: TGTGCCAGCAGCCTCGACAGGGCGAGCACAGATACGCAGTATTTT. Translation: CASSLDRASTDTQYF.

The chain links TRBV10-2 to TRBJ2-7; no clear D gene. V lost 9 bases to trimming and J lost 6 bases, with 12 bases between them. Germline V gene lookup returns CDR1 WSHSY and CDR2 SAAADI. CDR3 length: 11 amino acids. The DNA for the CDR3 is TGCGCCAGTAGAGCGTTCGGCGAGCAGTACTTC. Its protein is CASRAFGEQYF.

The chain has TRBV5-8 and TRBJ2-6; D is unresolved. The germline gives CDR1 SGHTS, CDR2 YDEGEE. This CDR3 has 15 amino acids. Deletions cut 2 bases from V and 1 base from J, with 7 bases between. This CDR3 is CASSFRSSGANVLTF. For the CDR3, the DNA is TGTGCCAGCAGCTTCAGGTCTTCTGGGGCCAACGTCCTGACTTTC.

The V and J genes are TRBV5-4 and TRBJ2-3, with 9 bases that match TRBD2. After removal of 4 bases from V and 8 bases from J, the junction contained 14 bases not matched to a gene. The CDR3 is 16 residues long. Per the germline V gene, CDR1 is SGHNT and CDR2 is YYREEE (reference sequence). The CDR3 reads CASSDGTSLAIGTQYF. The CDR3 DNA is TGTGCCAGCAGCGACGGGACTAGCCTTGCTATTGGTACGCAGTATTTT.

CDR3 in DNA: TGTGCCAGCAGTGCTTCACCGGGACAGGGTAATGAAAAACTGTTTTTT. Its translation: CASSASPGQGNEKLFF. This sequence joins TRBV25-1 and TRBJ1-4, with 9 bases aligning to TRBD1. Germline CDR1 reads MGHDK; CDR2 reads SYGVNS. This CDR3 comprises 16 residues. Unmatched junction bases numbered 7, after V lost 4 bases and J lost 4 bases.

This clone appeared a single time. The sample contains more than one DNA sequence encoding this CDR3. V usage is TRBV18 and J usage is TRBJ1-1; TRBD1 is a possible D gene (6 bases). The CDR3 spans 13 residues. V lost 2 bases and J 4 bases, leaving 8 bases between the germline ends. Germline CDR1 reads KGHSH; CDR2 reads LQKENI. The CDR3 region has the DNA TGTGCCAGCTCACCAAAAGGGGGCACTGAAGCTTTCTTT. Protein product: CASSPKGGTEAFF.

This clone has only one observation. The gene calls are TRBV7-2 and TRBJ2-3; D ambiguous. CDR1 SGHTA and CDR2 FQGNSA come from the germline V gene. The CDR3 contains 15 residues. Trimming took off 2 bases at V and 0 bases at J, with 9 bases between the two ends. CDR3 DNA sequence: TGTGCCAGCAGCTTAAACGCCGGTAGCACAGATACGCAGTATTTT. Its protein is CASSLNAGSTDTQYF.

CDR3 coding DNA: TGTGCCAGCAGTGAGCGGACAGGGGCCTACGAGCAGTACTTC. Translating it yields CASSERTGAYEQYF. The V and J genes are TRBV2 and TRBJ2-7; 9 bases agree with TRBD1. The CDR3 is made up of 14 amino acids. Germline loops: CDR1 SNHLY, CDR2 FYNNEI. V shed 3 bases and J 2 bases; nucleotides not matched to a gene: 2.

This clone appeared once. The V call is TRBV4-2, the J call TRBJ1-6; D might be TRBD1 (6 bases). The CDR3 is made up of 15 amino acids. Trimming pared 5 bases from V and 5 bases from J, leaving 13 bases between. Germline CDR1 and CDR2: LGHNA and YNFKEQ. CDR3 nucleotide sequence: TGTGCCAGCAGCAGCGGGACAACGGATAATTCACCCCTCCACTTT. Residues: CASSSGTTDNSPLHF.

This chain joins TRBV28 and TRBJ1-2; possible D gene TRBD1, 6 bases. Per the germline V gene, CDR1 is MDHEN and CDR2 is SYDVKM. The CDR3 covers 13 residues. V was cut by 6 bases and J by 2 bases, with 10 bases left in between. The CDR3 region is CASSPTGNYGYTF. The CDR3 nucleotides read TGTGCCAGCAGCCCCACAGGGAACTATGGCTACACCTTC.

This sequence joins TRBV9 and TRBJ1-3, with TRBD1 identical over 11 bases. This CDR3 spans 16 amino acids. With 3 bases clipped from V and 9 bases from J, the junction kept 11 bases outside the gene matches. The germline V gene has CDR1 SGDLS and CDR2 YYNGEE. The CDR3 is CASSDDPGQGAGTIYF. CDR3 coding DNA: TGTGCCAGCAGCGACGACCCTGGACAGGGGGCTGGCACCATATATTTT.

The chain uses TRBV7-4 and TRBJ1-3, with 7 bases lining up with TRBD1. V was clipped by 0 bases and J by 3 bases; unmatched bases: 8. CDR1 is SGHVT and CDR2 is SQSDAQ in the germline V gene. This CDR3 has 17 amino acids. The CDR3 DNA reads TGTGCCAGCAGCTTAGCCCCGCTACAGGGGATTGGAAACACCATATATTTT. Translation gives CASSLAPLQGIGNTIYF.

V is TRBV7-8 and J is TRBJ2-2; TRBD2 agrees at 16 bases. The germline V gene encodes CDR1 SGHVS and CDR2 FQNEAQ. Trimming removed 5 bases from V and 1 base from J; junction bases left unmatched: 4. This CDR3 has 18 amino acids. The DNA for the CDR3 is TGTGCCAGCAGCCCGGGACTAGCGGGAGGGGTGAACACCGGGGAGCTGTTTTTT. Protein product: CASSPGLAGGVNTGELFF.

The chain has TRBV27 and TRBJ1-2; D unresolved. Between the trimmed V and J ends, which lost 3 bases and 2 bases, there was a span of 10 bases. Per germline, CDR1 MNHEY and CDR2 SMNVEV (reference sequence). The CDR3 spans 14 residues. CDR3: CASSFSGVNYGYTF. CDR3 DNA sequence: TGTGCCAGCAGTTTTTCCGGGGTGAACTATGGCTACACCTTC.

The chain couples TRBV7-3 to TRBJ2-1; D is unresolved. The CDR3 length is 13 residues. Trimming removed 5 bases at V and 2 bases at J, with 7 bases between. Germline-derived CDR1 and CDR2 are SGHTA and FQGTGA. The CDR3 region is CASSTGPYNEQFF. DNA of the CDR3: TGTGCCAGCAGCACTGGGCCCTACAATGAGCAGTTCTTC.

J is TRBJ2-7 and V is TRBV11-2, with D maybe TRBD2 (7 bases). Trimming took 5 bases from V and 5 from J, leaving 16 bases between them. Germline loops: CDR1 SGHAT, CDR2 FQNNGV. This CDR3 is 14 amino acids long. CDR3 amino acids: CASSPSGGLHEQYF. DNA of the CDR3: TGTGCCAGCAGCCCCTCCGGGGGGCTTCACGAGCAGTACTTC. The whole variable domain, filled in from reference TRBV11-2 and TRBJ2-7, reads EAGVAQSPRYKIIEKRQSVAFWCNPISGHATLYWYQQILGQGPKLLIQFQNNGVVDDSQLPKDRFSAERLKGVDSTLKIQPAKLEDSAVYLCASSPSGGLHEQYFGPGTRLTVT.

This clone came up a few times. The chain carries TRBV30 and TRBJ1-6; D not certain. CDR3 size: 13 residues. Germline loops: CDR1 GTSNPN, CDR2 SVGIG (reference sequence). The CDR3 DNA follows: TGTGCGGGAGGGAGCTCCTATAATTCACCCCTCCACTTT. It translates to CAGGSSYNSPLHF.

The chain links TRBV6-5 to TRBJ1-1, with D unresolved. V gave up 7 bases and J gave up 7 bases, with 22 bases separating them. Germline CDR1 reads MNHEY; CDR2 reads SVGAGI. The CDR3 runs 15 residues. CDR3 DNA: TGTGCCAGCACCCTAGTGGAAGGCAGAGGGTTTGAAGCTTTCTTT. Translating it yields CASTLVEGRGFEAFF.